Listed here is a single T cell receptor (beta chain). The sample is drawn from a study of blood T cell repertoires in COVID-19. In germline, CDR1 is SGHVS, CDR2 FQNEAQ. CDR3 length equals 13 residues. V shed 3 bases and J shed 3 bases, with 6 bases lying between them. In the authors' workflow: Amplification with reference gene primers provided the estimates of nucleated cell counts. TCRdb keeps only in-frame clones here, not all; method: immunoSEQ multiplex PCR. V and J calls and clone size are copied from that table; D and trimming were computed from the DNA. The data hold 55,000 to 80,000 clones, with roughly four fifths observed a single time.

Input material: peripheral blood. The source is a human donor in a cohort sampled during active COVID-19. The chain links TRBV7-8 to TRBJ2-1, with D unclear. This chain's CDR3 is CASSFLFYNEQFF. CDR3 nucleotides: TGTGCCAGCAGCTTTCTCTTCTACAATGAGCAGTTCTTC.